Detailed here is one T cell receptor beta chain. Its antigen remains unidentified. The germline and genes are mouse ones. The read terminates 1 residue ahead of where the CDR3 ends, so the germline J gene completes it. The V gene's germline CDR1 is SNHLY and CDR2 FYNGKV (reference sequence). Deletions cut 3 bases from V and 2 bases from J, with 7 bases between. CDR3 length equals 14 residues. The sample originates from a study of tissue T cells after allogeneic stem cell transplantation. Study-wide results and limits: Across patients, clones rarely overlapped, yet motif clusters were shared tissue-specifically. Tissue-detected TCR repertoire was only partly captured by blood and spleen T cells. This small cohort was clinically heterogeneous, and sampling depth was a limitation.

Time point here: mouse harvest day 7 after allogeneic transplant. The graft held 10^6 splenic CD5+ T cells and 10^7 T-cell-depleted bone marrow cells. B6 (H2b) cells into BALB/c (H2d) mice; tissues taken at day 7 or 14. The data were produced by immunoSEQ multiplex PCR, yet TCRdb's version contains in-frame clones alone and is incomplete. The table lists around 7,000 clones, around 50% of them singletons. This clonotype originated in a female BALB/c mouse given C57BL/6 T cells with graft-versus-host disease after an allogeneic hematopoietic cell transplant. Sequenced input: lymph node tissue. The gene calls are TRBV3 and TRBJ2-2, with D tentatively TRBD2 (5 bases). The sequenced CDR3 bases are TGTGCCAGCAGCTTGGTGGGGAACACCGGGCAGCTCTAC. Protein sequence: CASSLVGNTGQLY. The entire CDR3 is CASSLVGNTGQLYF.